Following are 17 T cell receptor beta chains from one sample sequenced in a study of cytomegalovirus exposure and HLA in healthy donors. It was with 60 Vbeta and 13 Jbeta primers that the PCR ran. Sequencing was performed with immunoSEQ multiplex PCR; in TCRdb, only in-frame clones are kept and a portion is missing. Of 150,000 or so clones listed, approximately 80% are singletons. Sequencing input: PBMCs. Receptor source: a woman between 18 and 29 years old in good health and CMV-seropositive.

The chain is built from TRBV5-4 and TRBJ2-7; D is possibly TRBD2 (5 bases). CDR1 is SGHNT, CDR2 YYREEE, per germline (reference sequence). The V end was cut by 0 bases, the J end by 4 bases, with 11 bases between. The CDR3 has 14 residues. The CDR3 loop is CASSLGAPGYEQYF. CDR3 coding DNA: TGTGCCAGCAGCTTGGGGGCTCCGGGGTACGAGCAGTACTTC.

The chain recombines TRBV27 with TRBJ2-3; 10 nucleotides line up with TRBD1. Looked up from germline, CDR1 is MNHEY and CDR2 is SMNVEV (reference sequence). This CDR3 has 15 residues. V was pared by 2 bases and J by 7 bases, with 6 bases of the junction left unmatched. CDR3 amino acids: CASSLDRGPFHTQYF. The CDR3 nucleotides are TGTGCCAGCAGTTTAGACAGGGGGCCTTTCCATACGCAGTATTTT.

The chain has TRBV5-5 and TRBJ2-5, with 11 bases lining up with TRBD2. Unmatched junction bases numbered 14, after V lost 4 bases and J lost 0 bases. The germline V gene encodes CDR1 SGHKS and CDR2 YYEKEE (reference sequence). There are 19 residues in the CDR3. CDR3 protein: CASSQTLAGGRPNQETQYF. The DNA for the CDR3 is TGTGCCAGCAGCCAGACCTTAGCGGGGGGGCGACCTAACCAAGAGACCCAGTACTTC. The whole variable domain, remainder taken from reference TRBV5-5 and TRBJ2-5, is DAGVTQSPTHLIKTRGQQVTLRCSPISGHKSVSWYQQVLGQGPQFIFQYYEKEERGRGNFPDRFSARQFPNYSSELNVNALLLGDSALYLCASSQTLAGGRPNQETQYFGPGTRLLVL.

The CDR3 DNA sequence: TGTGCCAGCAGCAAAGCGGGGGGAGGGATAGATCAGCCCCAGCATTTT. It codes for CASSKAGGGIDQPQHF. V gene TRBV21-1 combines with J gene TRBJ1-5. TRBV21-1 corresponds to a pseudogene. The CDR3 totals 16 residues.

The CDR3 bases are TGTGCCAGCAGCTTAAGGACAGGGGGCGCAGGGACCACTGAAGCTTTCTTT. Protein: CASSLRTGGAGTTEAFF. The chain is built from TRBV7-8 and TRBJ1-1; TRBD1 aligns across 11 bases. This CDR3 has 17 residues. The J segment lost 4 bases and the V segment lost 2 bases, leaving 9 bases of the junction unmatched. The germline V gene encodes CDR1 SGHVS and CDR2 FQNEAQ.

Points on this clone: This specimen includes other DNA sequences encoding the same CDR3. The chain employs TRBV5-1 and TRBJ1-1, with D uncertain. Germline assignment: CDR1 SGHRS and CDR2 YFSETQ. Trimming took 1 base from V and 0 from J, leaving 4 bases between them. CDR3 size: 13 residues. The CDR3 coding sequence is TGCGCCAGCAGCTTGTCCTTGAACACTGAAGCTTTCTTT. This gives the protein CASSLSLNTEAFF.

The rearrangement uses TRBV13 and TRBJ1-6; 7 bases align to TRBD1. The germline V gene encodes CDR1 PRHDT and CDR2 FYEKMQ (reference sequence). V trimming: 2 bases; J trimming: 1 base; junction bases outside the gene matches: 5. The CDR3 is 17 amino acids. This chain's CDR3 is CASSLTGARSYNSPLHF. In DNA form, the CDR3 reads TGTGCCAGCAGCTTAACAGGGGCCCGTTCCTATAATTCACCCCTCCACTTT.

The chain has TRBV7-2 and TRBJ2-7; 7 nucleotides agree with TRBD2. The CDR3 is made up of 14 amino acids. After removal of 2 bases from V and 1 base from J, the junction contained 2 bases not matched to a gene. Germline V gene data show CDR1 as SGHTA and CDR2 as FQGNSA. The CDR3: CASSLHGGSYEQYF. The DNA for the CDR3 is TGTGCCAGCAGCTTACACGGGGGGTCCTACGAGCAGTACTTC.

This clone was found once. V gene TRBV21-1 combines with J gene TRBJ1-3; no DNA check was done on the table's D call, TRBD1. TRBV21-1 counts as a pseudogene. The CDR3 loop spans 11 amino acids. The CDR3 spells CARRQADTIYF. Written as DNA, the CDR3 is TGTGCCAGACGACAGGCGGACACCATATATTTT.

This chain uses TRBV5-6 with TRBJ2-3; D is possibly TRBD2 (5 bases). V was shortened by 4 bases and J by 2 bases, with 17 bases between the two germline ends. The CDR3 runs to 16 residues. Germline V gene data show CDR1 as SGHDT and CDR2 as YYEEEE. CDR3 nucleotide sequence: TGTGCCAGCAGCCTAGGAGGTGGCGGTCCCACAGATACGCAGTATTTT. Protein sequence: CASSLGGGGPTDTQYF.

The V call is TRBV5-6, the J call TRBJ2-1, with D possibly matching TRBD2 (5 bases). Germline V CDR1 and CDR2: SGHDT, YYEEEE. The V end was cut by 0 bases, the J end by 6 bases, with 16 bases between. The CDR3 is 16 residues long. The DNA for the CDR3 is TGTGCCAGCAGCTTGGCCGCAGCGGTGGTGTTCAATGAGCAGTTCTTC. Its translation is CASSLAAAVVFNEQFF.

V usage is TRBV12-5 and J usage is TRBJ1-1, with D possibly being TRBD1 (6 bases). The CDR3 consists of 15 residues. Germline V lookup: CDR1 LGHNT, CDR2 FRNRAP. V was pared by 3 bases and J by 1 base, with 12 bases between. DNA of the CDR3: TGTGCTAGTGGTTTACCCGGACAGCCGAACACTGAAGCTTTCTTT. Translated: CASGLPGQPNTEAFF. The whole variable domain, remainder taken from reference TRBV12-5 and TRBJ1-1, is DARVTQTPRHKVTEMGQEVTMRCQPILGHNTVFWYRQTMMQGLELLAYFRNRAPLDDSGMPKDRFSAEMPDATLATLKIQPSEPRDSAVYFCASGLPGQPNTEAFFGQGTRLTVV.

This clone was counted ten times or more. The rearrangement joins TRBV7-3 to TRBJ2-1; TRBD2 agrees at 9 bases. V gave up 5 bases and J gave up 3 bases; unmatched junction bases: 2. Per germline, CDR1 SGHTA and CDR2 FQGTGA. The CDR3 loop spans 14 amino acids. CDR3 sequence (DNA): TGTGCCAGCAGCGCGGGGGGGCTCTACAATGAGCAGTTCTTC. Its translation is CASSAGGLYNEQFF. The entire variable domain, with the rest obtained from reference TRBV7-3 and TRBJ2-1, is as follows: GAGVSQTPSNKVTEKGKYVELRCDPISGHTALYWYRQSLGQGPEFLIYFQGTGAADDSGLPNDRFFAVRPEGSVSTLKIQRTERGDSAVYLCASSAGGLYNEQFFGPGTRLTVL.

CDR3 DNA sequence: TGTGCCAGCAGCCAAGATTCTAAAAGGGGCGACGGGGGATCCTACGAGCAGTACTTC. Its protein product is CASSQDSKRGDGGSYEQYF. The chain has TRBV4-2 and TRBJ2-7; perhaps TRBD2 as D (6 bases). CDR3 size: 19 residues. Trimming pared 0 bases from V and 1 base from J, leaving 22 bases between. Germline V gives CDR1 LGHNA, CDR2 YNFKEQ.

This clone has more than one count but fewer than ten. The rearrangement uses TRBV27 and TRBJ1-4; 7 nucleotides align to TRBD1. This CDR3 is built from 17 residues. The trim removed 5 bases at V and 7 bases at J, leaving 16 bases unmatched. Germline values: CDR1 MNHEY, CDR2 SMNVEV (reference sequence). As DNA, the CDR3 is TGTGCCAGCAGTCTTGGACAGGACCTGTTAGGGAGTGAAAAACTGTTTTTT. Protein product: CASSLGQDLLGSEKLFF.

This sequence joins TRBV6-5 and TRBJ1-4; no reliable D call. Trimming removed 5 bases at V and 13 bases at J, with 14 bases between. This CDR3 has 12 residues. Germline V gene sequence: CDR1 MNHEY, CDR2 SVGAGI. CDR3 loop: CASSPKPGGLFF. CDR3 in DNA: TGTGCCAGCAGTCCGAAACCCGGCGGACTGTTTTTT.

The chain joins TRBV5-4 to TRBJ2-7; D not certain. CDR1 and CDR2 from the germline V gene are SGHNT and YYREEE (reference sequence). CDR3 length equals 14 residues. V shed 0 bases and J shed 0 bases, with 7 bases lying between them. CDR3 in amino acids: CASSLGPNSYEQYF. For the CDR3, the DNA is TGTGCCAGCAGCTTGGGGCCCAACTCCTACGAGCAGTACTTC.